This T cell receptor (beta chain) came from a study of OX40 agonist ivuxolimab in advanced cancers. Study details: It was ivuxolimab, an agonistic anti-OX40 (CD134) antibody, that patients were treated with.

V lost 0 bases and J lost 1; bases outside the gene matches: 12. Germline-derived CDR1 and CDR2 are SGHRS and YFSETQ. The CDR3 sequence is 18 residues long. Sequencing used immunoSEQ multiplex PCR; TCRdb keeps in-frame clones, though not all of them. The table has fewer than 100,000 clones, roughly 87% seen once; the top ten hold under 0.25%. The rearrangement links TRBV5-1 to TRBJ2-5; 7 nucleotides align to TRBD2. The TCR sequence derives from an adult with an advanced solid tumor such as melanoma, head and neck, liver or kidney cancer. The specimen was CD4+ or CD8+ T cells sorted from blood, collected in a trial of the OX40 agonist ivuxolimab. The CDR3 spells CASSLGTLSSGAQETQYF. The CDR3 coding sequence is TGCGCCAGCAGCTTGGGCACCCTCTCGAGCGGGGCCCAAGAGACCCAGTACTTC.